This TCR beta chain was sequenced in a study of CD8 T cells in ankylosing spondylitis. Trimming removed 1 base from V and 2 bases from J; junction bases left unmatched: 3. CDR3 size: 15 residues. CDR1 is MNHEY, CDR2 SMNVEV, per germline (reference sequence). TCRdb analysed the 5' RACE reads with MiXCR anew, one entry per CDR3 protein. The profile shows about 160,000 distinct CDR3 sequences, 9.8% of them singletons. Sequenced material: blood, either unsorted or a sorted T cell fraction (not recorded which). The sequence came from a female donor with ankylosing spondylitis or in good health (not recorded which). The chain uses TRBV27 and TRBJ2-5, with 8 bases matching TRBD1. The CDR3 sequence: CASSLWGDRQETQYF. The CDR3 DNA is TGTGCCAGCAGTTTATGGGGGGACAGGCAAGAGACCCAGTACTTC.